The next 23 T cell receptor beta chains were all read from a single sample in a study of OX40 agonist ivuxolimab in advanced cancers. Assay used: immunoSEQ multiplex PCR; TCRdb lists only in-frame clones, some missing. The sample yields about 56,000 clones, more than 80% seen once. The sequenced sample was CD4+ or CD8+ T cells sorted from blood, obtained in a trial of the OX40 agonist ivuxolimab. These receptors all stem from an adult with an advanced solid tumor such as melanoma, head and neck, liver or kidney cancer.

The chain has TRBV28 and TRBJ1-1, with TRBD1 as a possible D gene (6 bases). This CDR3 has 15 residues. Germline lookup yields CDR1 MDHEN and CDR2 SYDVKM. The V end was cut by 3 bases, the J end by 7 bases, with 18 bases between. CDR3 bases: TGTGCCAGCAGTTTCCCCCTGGGGGGGCGCGGTGAAGCTTTCTTT. Translating gives CASSFPLGGRGEAFF.

V and J are TRBV2 and TRBJ1-1, with TRBD1 matching 7 bases. The CDR3 is made up of 15 amino acids. Trimming removed 4 bases from V and 4 bases from J; junction bases left unmatched: 9. Germline CDR1 is SNHLY and CDR2 is FYNNEI. This CDR3 reads CASSGDRVIFTEAFF. The CDR3, as DNA: TGTGCCAGCAGTGGAGACAGGGTAATCTTCACTGAAGCTTTCTTT.

The CDR3 coding sequence is TGTGCCAGCAGTGAAATGCCCGGGACCTTCTACAATGAGCAGTTCTTC. As protein: CASSEMPGTFYNEQFF. This sequence joins TRBV25-1 and TRBJ2-1; D is tentatively TRBD1 or TRBD2 (5 bases each). Trimming shortened V by 2 bases and J by 3 bases, and 14 bases separated the two germline ends. Per the germline V gene, CDR1 is MGHDK and CDR2 is SYGVNS. This CDR3 is 16 amino acids long.

This clone was seen only a few times. The rearrangement joins TRBV27 to TRBJ2-3, with D possibly called TRBD1 or TRBD2 (5 bases each). Germline V gives CDR1 MNHEY, CDR2 SMNVEV (reference sequence). This CDR3 has 15 residues. Trimming left V 5 bases short and J 5 bases short, with 17 bases between. The CDR3 loop is CASSKDGTPIDTQYF. The CDR3 DNA reads as TGTGCCAGCAGTAAGGACGGGACGCCTATAGATACGCAGTATTTT.

The V call is TRBV7-2, the J call TRBJ2-1; 10 bases map to TRBD2. This CDR3 is 18 amino acids long. Germline CDR1 reads SGHTA; CDR2 reads FQGNSA. Unmatched junction bases numbered 17, after V lost 6 bases and J lost 6 bases. CDR3 in amino acids: CASRPPTPGTSAFNEQFF. Here the CDR3 DNA reads TGTGCCAGCAGACCCCCCACCCCCGGGACTAGCGCTTTCAATGAGCAGTTCTTC.

The chain employs TRBV27 and TRBJ2-6, with TRBD2 matching 7 bases. The CDR3 contains 17 residues. CDR1 MNHEY and CDR2 SMNVEV come from the germline V gene (reference sequence). The J segment lost 0 bases and the V segment lost 3 bases, leaving 5 bases of the junction unmatched. The CDR3 bases are TGTGCCAGCAGTTTGGCTAGCGGAGCCTCTGGGGCCAACGTCCTGACTTTC. Amino acids: CASSLASGASGANVLTF.

The chain has TRBV2 and TRBJ2-1; D is ambiguous. Trimming cost V 8 bases and J 0 bases, with 14 bases left between them. The CDR3 spans 15 residues. CDR1 and CDR2 from the germline V gene are SNHLY and FYNNEI. The CDR3 loop reads CASRRTVRSYNEQFF. The CDR3 DNA follows: TGTGCCAGCCGCAGAACAGTTCGCTCCTACAATGAGCAGTTCTTC.

The rearrangement uses TRBV30 and TRBJ1-2; unclear D gene. The germline V gene encodes CDR1 GTSNPN and CDR2 SVGIG (reference sequence). The CDR3 is made up of 12 amino acids. The V and J ends lost 7 bases and 2 bases respectively, with 11 bases between them. The CDR3 loop reads CALSIGNYGYTF. CDR3 DNA: TGTGCCTTGTCAATTGGCAACTATGGCTACACCTTC. The full variable domain, in which reference TRBV30 and TRBJ1-2 provide the parts outside the CDR3, is SQTIHQWPATLVQPVGSPLSLECTVEGTSNPNLYWYRQAAGRGLQLLFYSVGIGQISSEVPQNLSASRPQDRQFILSSKKLLLSDSGFYLCALSIGNYGYTFGSGTRLTVV.

With respect to this clone: The sample has other DNA sequences that encode this CDR3 too. The rearrangement uses TRBV30 and TRBJ2-4; no reliable D call. Trimming removed 0 bases at V and 0 bases at J, with 6 bases between. The CDR3 contains 14 residues. In germline, CDR1 is GTSNPN, CDR2 SVGIG (reference sequence). The CDR3 region has the DNA TGTGCCTGGAGTGTGTCCCTAGCCAAAAACATTCAGTACTTC. This codes for CAWSVSLAKNIQYF.

V and J are TRBV5-1 and TRBJ2-5; TRBD1 might be the D (6 bases). V was cut by 3 bases and J by 7 bases, with 19 bases left in between. This CDR3 is built from 15 residues. The V gene's germline CDR1 is SGHRS and CDR2 YFSETQ. The DNA for the CDR3 is TGCGCCAGCAGCTCGGGGACACCCGCGACGGGGACCCAGTACTTC. Encoded protein: CASSSGTPATGTQYF.

CDR3 bases: TGTGCCTGGAGTAACGGCGATAATTCACCCCTCCACTTT. This translates into CAWSNGDNSPLHF. V usage is TRBV30 and J usage is TRBJ1-6; D not resolved. Germline assignment: CDR1 GTSNPN and CDR2 SVGIG (reference sequence). The CDR3 spans 13 residues. Trimming removed 2 bases at V and 5 bases at J, with 7 bases between.

This chain's CDR3 is CASTPGERATEAFF. The CDR3 DNA is TGCGCCAGCACCCCGGGGGAAAGGGCCACTGAAGCTTTCTTT. V gene TRBV5-1 combines with J gene TRBJ1-1; a possible D gene is TRBD1 (5 bases). With 6 bases removed from V and 4 bases from J, the gap between germline ends came to 16 bases. CDR3 length: 14 amino acids. CDR1 SGHRS and CDR2 YFSETQ come from the germline V gene.

The chain combines TRBV11-1 with TRBJ2-7, with D perhaps matching TRBD2 (5 bases). CDR1 SGHAT and CDR2 FQDESV come from the germline V gene (reference sequence). The ends were cut back, 4 bases at V and 2 bases at J, with 21 bases in the middle. CDR3 length: 17 amino acids. For the CDR3, the DNA is TGTGCCAGCAGCTCGGGCCCTAGCACCCCTAGCCCCTACGAGCAGTACTTC. As protein: CASSSGPSTPSPYEQYF.

The V and J genes are TRBV6-5 and TRBJ1-1; D possibly corresponds to TRBD1 (5 bases). The ends were cut back, 10 bases at V and 5 bases at J, with 20 bases in the middle. There are 14 residues in the CDR3. Germline assignment: CDR1 MNHEY and CDR2 SVGAGI. CDR3 in amino acids: CATLVGGVRTEAFF. As DNA, the CDR3 is TGTGCCACCTTGGTCGGGGGGGTTAGGACTGAAGCTTTCTTT.

CDR3 sequence: CASSSGSTDTQYF. DNA for the CDR3: TGTGCCAGCAGTAGCGGGAGTACAGATACGCAGTATTTT. This chain joins TRBV25-1 and TRBJ2-3, with 8 bases matching TRBD2. The CDR3 is 13 amino acids. V gave up 5 bases and J gave up 3 bases; unmatched junction bases: 1. Germline-derived CDR1 and CDR2 are MGHDK and SYGVNS.

This clone was observed a few times. The gene calls are TRBV5-6 and TRBJ1-5, with 9 nucleotides matching TRBD1. V was clipped by 4 bases and J by 6 bases; unmatched bases: 8. CDR1 SGHDT and CDR2 YYEEEE come from the germline V gene. The CDR3 is 15 amino acids. The CDR3 bases are TGTGCCAGCAGCCGGGGACAGGGTTCGGGTCAGCCCCAGCATTTT. It codes for CASSRGQGSGQPQHF.

The V and J genes are TRBV7-2 and TRBJ1-1; D may be TRBD1 (5 bases). Trimming took 1 base from V and 4 from J, leaving 7 bases between them. Germline CDR1 SGHTA, CDR2 FQGNSA. CDR3 length: 13 residues. The CDR3 sequence is CASSLDRTTEAFF. CDR3 in DNA: TGTGCCAGCAGCTTAGACAGGACCACTGAAGCTTTCTTT.

V usage is TRBV4-2 and J usage is TRBJ1-5; D may be TRBD1 (6 bases). Trimming took 0 bases from V and 2 from J, leaving 14 bases between them. The CDR3 has 17 amino acids. Germline CDR1 is LGHNA and CDR2 is YNFKEQ. The CDR3 region is CASSQDLWDTGNQPQHF. The CDR3 DNA reads as TGTGCCAGCAGCCAAGATTTGTGGGACACCGGCAATCAGCCCCAGCATTTT.

The chain uses TRBV18 and TRBJ2-5; 8 bases fit TRBD1. Losses at the gene ends were 4 bases for V and 2 bases for J; bases not matched to a gene: 6. The CDR3 totals 15 residues. Germline V lookup: CDR1 KGHSH, CDR2 LQKENI. CDR3 nucleotides: TGTGCCAGCTCACGCGAACAGGGGGGACAAGAGACCCAGTACTTC. Protein sequence: CASSREQGGQETQYF.

The chain combines TRBV6-1 with TRBJ1-5; no clear D gene. Germline-derived CDR1 and CDR2 are MNHNS and SASEGT. The CDR3 has 13 amino acids. The germline V and J ends were trimmed by 5 bases and 6 bases, with 11 bases remaining between them. The DNA of the CDR3 is TGTGCCAGCAGTATTAGAGTGAGTCAGCCCCAGCATTTT. This gives the protein CASSIRVSQPQHF.

This sequence joins TRBV28 and TRBJ1-1; 8 bases fit TRBD1. Germline-derived CDR1 and CDR2 are MDHEN and SYDVKM. With V trimmed by 8 bases and J by 7 bases, 6 bases remained unmatched. The CDR3 is 12 residues long. CDR3 sequence reads: CASVGTGHEAFF. CDR3 in DNA: TGTGCCAGCGTCGGGACAGGCCATGAAGCTTTCTTT. The whole variable domain, filled in from reference TRBV28 and TRBJ1-1, reads DVKVTQSSRYLVKRTGEKVFLECVQDMDHENMFWYRQDPGLGLRLIYFSYDVKMKEKGDIPEGYSVSREKKERFSLILESASTNQTSMYLCASVGTGHEAFFGQGTRLTVV.

The chain links TRBV4-1 to TRBJ2-3; weak D call: TRBD2 (5 bases). The CDR3 contains 17 residues. The germline V gene encodes CDR1 MGHRA and CDR2 YSYEKL. V was clipped by 1 base and J by 2 bases, with 16 bases between them. DNA of the CDR3: TGCGCCAGCAGCCAAGGCCGTGGCGGGCGGGCCACAGATACGCAGTATTTT. Translation: CASSQGRGGRATDTQYF.

This clone has more than one count but fewer than ten. This chain joins TRBV28 and TRBJ2-7, with D uncertain. The CDR3 covers 15 residues. V was pared by 4 bases and J by 2 bases, with 15 bases between. Per germline, CDR1 MDHEN and CDR2 SYDVKM. CDR3 bases: TGTGCCAGCAGTTCACCCCGCCGGGTGACCTACGAGCAGTACTTC. It is translated as CASSSPRRVTYEQYF.